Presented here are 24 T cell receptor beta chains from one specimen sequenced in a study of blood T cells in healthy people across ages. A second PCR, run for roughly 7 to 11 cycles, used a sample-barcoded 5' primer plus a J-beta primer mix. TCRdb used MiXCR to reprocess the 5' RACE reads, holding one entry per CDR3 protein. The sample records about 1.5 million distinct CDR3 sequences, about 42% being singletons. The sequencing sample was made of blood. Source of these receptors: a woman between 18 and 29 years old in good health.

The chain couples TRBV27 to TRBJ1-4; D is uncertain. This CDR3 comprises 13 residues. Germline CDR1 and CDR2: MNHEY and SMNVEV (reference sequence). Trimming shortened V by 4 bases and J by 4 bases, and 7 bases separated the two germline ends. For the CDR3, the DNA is TGTGCCAGCAGTTCGTGGGGTAATGAAAAACTGTTTTTT. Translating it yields CASSSWGNEKLFF.

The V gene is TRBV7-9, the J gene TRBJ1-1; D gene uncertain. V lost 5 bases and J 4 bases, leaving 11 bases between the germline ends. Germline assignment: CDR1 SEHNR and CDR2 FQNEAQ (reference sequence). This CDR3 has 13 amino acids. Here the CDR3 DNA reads TGTGCCAGCAGCCAGTTCTTGAGCACTGAAGCTTTCTTT. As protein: CASSQFLSTEAFF.

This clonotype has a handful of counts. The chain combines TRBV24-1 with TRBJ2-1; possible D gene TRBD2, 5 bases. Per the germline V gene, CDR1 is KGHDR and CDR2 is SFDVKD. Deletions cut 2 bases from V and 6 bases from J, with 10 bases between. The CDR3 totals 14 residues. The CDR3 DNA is TGTGCCACCAGTGATTGGACTCGGCGCAATGAGCAGTTCTTC. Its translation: CATSDWTRRNEQFF.

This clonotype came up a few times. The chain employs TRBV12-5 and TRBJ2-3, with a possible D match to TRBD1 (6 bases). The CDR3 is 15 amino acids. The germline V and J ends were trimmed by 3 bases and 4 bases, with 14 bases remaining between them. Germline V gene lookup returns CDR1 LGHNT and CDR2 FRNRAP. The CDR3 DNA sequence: TGTGCTAGTGGTTTAGGGGGTCTCACGGCAGATACGCAGTATTTT. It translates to CASGLGGLTADTQYF.

The CDR3 loop is CASSQTYGTNVLTF. CDR3 DNA sequence: TGTGCCAGCAGCCAGACTTACGGGACCAACGTCCTGACTTTC. The gene calls are TRBV3-1 and TRBJ2-6, with D perhaps TRBD2 (5 bases). V was pared by 3 bases and J by 8 bases, with 11 bases between. This CDR3 spans 14 amino acids. Germline CDR1 LGHDT, CDR2 YNNKEL (reference sequence).

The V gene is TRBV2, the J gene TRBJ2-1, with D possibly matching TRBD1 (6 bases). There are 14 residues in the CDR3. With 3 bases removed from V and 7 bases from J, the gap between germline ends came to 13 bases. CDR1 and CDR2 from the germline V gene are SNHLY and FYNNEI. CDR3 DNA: TGTGCCAGCAGTGATAACAGGGTTCGGAATGAGCAGTTCTTC. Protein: CASSDNRVRNEQFF.

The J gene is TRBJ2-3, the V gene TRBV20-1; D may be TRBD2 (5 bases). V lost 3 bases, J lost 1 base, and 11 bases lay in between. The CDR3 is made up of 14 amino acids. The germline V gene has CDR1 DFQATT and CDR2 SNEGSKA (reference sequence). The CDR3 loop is CSASPLRGTDTQYF. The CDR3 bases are TGCAGTGCTAGCCCCCTGAGGGGCACAGATACGCAGTATTTT.

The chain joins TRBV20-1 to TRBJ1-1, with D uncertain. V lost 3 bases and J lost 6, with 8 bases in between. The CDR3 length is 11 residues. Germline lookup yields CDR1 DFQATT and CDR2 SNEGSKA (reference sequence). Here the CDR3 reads CSARELSEAFF. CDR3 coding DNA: TGCAGTGCTAGGGAGCTATCTGAAGCTTTCTTT.

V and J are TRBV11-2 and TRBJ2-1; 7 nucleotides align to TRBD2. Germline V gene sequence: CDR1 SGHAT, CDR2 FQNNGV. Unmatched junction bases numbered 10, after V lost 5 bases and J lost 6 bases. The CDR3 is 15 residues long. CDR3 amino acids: CASSPLSGTTNEQFF. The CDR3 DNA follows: TGTGCCAGCAGCCCCCTCTCTGGGACTACCAATGAGCAGTTCTTC. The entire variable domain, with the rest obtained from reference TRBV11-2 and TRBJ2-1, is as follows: EAGVAQSPRYKIIEKRQSVAFWCNPISGHATLYWYQQILGQGPKLLIQFQNNGVVDDSQLPKDRFSAERLKGVDSTLKIQPAKLEDSAVYLCASSPLSGTTNEQFFGPGTRLTVL.

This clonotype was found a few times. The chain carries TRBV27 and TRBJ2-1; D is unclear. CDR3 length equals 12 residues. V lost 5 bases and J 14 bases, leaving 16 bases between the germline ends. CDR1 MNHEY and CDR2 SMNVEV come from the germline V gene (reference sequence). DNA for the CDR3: TGTGCCAGCAGTCGTCCGTTGGAACGCGAGTTCTTC. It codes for CASSRPLEREFF.

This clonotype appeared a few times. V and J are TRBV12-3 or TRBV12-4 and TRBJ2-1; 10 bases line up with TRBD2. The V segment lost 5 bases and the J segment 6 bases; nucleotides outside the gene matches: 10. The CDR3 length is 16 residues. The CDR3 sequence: CASSAPQRGGLNEQFF. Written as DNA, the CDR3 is TGTGCCAGCAGTGCCCCCCAGCGGGGGGGCCTCAATGAGCAGTTCTTC.

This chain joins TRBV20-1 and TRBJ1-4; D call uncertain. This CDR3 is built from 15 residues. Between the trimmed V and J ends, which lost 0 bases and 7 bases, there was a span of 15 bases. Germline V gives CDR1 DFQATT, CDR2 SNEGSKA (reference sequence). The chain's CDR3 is CSARDSSRTGEKLFF. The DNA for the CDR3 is TGCAGTGCTAGAGATAGTAGCCGGACTGGTGAAAAACTGTTTTTT.

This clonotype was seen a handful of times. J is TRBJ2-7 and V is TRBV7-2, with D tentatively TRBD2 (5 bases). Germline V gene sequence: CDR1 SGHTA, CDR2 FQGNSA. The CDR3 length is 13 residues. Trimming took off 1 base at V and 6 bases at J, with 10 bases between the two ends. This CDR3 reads CASSLESRAEQYF. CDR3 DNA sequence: TGTGCCAGCAGCTTAGAGTCGAGGGCCGAGCAGTACTTC.

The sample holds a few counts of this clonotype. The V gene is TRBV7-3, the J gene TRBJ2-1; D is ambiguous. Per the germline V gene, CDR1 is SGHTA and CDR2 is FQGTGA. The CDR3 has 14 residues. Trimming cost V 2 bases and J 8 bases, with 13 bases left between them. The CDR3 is CASSLGRRFDEQFF. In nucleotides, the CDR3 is TGTGCCAGCAGCTTAGGAAGGAGATTCGATGAGCAGTTCTTC.

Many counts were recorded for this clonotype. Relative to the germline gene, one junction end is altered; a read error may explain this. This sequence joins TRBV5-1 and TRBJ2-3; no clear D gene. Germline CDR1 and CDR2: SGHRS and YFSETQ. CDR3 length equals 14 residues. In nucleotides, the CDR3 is TGTGCCAGCAGCTTGGTTGAGAGCACAGATACGCAGTATTTT. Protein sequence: CASSLVESTDTQYF.

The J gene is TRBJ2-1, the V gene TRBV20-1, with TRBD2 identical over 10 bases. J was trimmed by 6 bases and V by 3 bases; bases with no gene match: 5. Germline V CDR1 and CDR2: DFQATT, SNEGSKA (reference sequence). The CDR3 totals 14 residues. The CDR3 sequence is CSARELAGLNEQFF. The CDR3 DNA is TGCAGTGCTAGGGAACTAGCGGGACTCAATGAGCAGTTCTTC.

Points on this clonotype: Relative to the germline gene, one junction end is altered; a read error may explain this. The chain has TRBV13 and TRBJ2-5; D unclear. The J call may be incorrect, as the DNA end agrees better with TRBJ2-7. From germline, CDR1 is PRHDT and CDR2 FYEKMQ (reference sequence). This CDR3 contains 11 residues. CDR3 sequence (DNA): TGTGCCGGCAGCTTACTCGACGAGCAGTACTTC. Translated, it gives CAGSLLDEQYF.

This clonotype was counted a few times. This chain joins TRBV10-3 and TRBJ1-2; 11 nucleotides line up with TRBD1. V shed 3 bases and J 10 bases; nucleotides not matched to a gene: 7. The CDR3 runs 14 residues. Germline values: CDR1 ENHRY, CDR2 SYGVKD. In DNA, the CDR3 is TGTGCCATCAGTGAAGGGGACAGGGGGGTCCCCTACACCTTC. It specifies CAISEGDRGVPYTF.

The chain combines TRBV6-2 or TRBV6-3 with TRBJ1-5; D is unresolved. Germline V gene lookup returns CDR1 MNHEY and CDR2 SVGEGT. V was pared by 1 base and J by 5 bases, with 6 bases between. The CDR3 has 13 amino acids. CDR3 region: CASSYYWDQPQHF. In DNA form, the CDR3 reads TGTGCCAGCAGTTACTACTGGGATCAGCCCCAGCATTTT.

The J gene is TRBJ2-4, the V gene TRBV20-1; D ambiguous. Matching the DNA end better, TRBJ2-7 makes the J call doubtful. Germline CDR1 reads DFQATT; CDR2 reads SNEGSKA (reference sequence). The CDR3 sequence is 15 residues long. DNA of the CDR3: TGCAGTGCCCCAGCTACCTTCTCTAACTCCTACGAGCAGTACTTC. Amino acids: CSAPATFSNSYEQYF.

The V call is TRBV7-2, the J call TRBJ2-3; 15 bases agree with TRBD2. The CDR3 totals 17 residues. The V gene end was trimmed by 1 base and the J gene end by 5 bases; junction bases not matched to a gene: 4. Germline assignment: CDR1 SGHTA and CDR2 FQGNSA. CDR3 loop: CASSLGTSGGAGDTQYF. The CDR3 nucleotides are TGTGCCAGCAGCTTAGGGACTAGCGGGGGGGCTGGAGATACGCAGTATTTT.

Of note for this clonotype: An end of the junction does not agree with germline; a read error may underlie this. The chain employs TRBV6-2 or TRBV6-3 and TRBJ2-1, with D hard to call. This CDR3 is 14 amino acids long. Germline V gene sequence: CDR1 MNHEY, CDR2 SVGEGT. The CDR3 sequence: CVSSYLGLANEQFF. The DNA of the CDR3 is TGTGTCAGCAGTTACCTGGGCTTGGCCAATGAGCAGTTCTTC.

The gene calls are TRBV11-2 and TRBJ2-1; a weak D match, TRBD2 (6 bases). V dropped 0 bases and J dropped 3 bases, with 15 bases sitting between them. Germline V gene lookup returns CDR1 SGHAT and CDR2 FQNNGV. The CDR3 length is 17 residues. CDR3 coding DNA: TGTGCCAGCAGCTTAGATCGTTGGGGCGGGGTCTACAATGAGCAGTTCTTC. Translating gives CASSLDRWGGVYNEQFF.

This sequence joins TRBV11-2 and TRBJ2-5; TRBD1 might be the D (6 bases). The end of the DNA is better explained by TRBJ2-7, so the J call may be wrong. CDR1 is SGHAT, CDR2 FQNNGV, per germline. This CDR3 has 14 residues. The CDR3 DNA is TGTGCCAGCAGCTTCCGGGACACTATCTACGAGCAGTACTTC. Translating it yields CASSFRDTIYEQYF.